A selection of T cell receptor beta chains follows, all from one sample in a study of vaccination effects on CD4 cells after COVID-19. Antigens for these TCRs are unknown. Clones were sequenced by immunoSEQ multiplex PCR, and TCRdb holds only the in-frame ones, with some missing. The profile shows about 27,000 clones, about 83% of them singletons. The sequences come from CD4+ T cells from PBMCs cultured with HCoV-NL63 spike peptides, collected after COVID-19 vaccination. These receptors came from a human donor who received a COVID-19 vaccine. Some clones in this sample may be carry-over from other donors' samples. The CDR3 runs from the conserved cysteine through the conserved F or W. Each record gives: clone size, D gene, V gene, J gene, CDR3 DNA, CDR3 protein. The D gene is left open where the match is weak. The size entry is marked missing in some rows and otherwise reads once, few, many or a size class.

NA	NA	TRBV10-3	TRBJ2-1	TGTGCCATCAGTGAAGAGGGGACTGGACGAAATGAGCAGTTCTTC	CAISEEGTGRNEQFF
few	NA	TRBV7-9	TRBJ1-6	TGTGCCAGCAGCCCGAGGAATGGGGGTTCACCCCTCCACTTT	CASSPRNGGSPLHF
NA	NA	TRBV5-1	TRBJ2-1	TGCGCCAGCAGCTTCCGGGCAGGGGGGGATGAGCAGTTCTTC	CASSFRAGGDEQFF
NA	NA	TRBV5-8	TRBJ1-1	TGTGCCAGCCCCCAGATACCGGTTGTGAACACTGAAGCTTTCTTT	CASPQIPVVNTEAFF
NA	NA	TRBV7-3	TRBJ2-1	TGTGCCAGCTCGCGCGAGGGGGGCACCTACAATGAGCAGTTCTTC	CASSREGGTYNEQFF
NA	NA	TRBV5-4	TRBJ1-4	TGTGCCAGCAGCGTGGAGGGACGCGGGGAACTGTTTTTT	CASSVEGRGELFF
NA	NA	TRBV5-6	TRBJ1-1	TGTGCCAGCAGCTCGTCTAGGGGCGGGAACACTGAAGCTTTCTTT	CASSSSRGGNTEAFF
NA	TRBD1	TRBV5-1	TRBJ2-4	TGCGCCAGCAGCTTACAGGGGGCAGGGGAAAACATTCAGTACTTC	CASSLQGAGENIQYF
NA	NA	TRBV6-1	TRBJ2-3	TGTGCCAGCAGTGAAGTCCGTCGGCTTCCTGATACGCAGTATTTT	CASSEVRRLPDTQYF
NA	NA	TRBV28	TRBJ2-1	TGTGCCAGCGAGACAAGGGGGAGCTCCTACAATGAGCAGTTCTTC	CASETRGSSYNEQFF
NA	NA	TRBV6-6	TRBJ2-3	TGTGCCAGCAGGGACAGCACAGATACGCAGTATTTT	CASRDSTDTQYF
NA	NA	TRBV29-1	TRBJ1-2	TGCAGCGTTGACCCCAATGACGGTCGGAGCTACACCTTC	CSVDPNDGRSYTF
NA	NA	TRBV25-1	TRBJ1-2	TGTGCCAGCACCAGGGCAGGGACCTTCTATGGCTACACCTTC	CASTRAGTFYGYTF
NA	NA	TRBV5-1	TRBJ2-2	TGCGCCAGCAGCTTTAAATTTGGCACCGGGGAGCTGTTTTTT	CASSFKFGTGELFF
NA	NA	TRBV3-1/TRBV3-2	TRBJ2-1	TGTGCCAGCAGCCCCGGACAGTCGTACAATGAGCAGTTCTTC	CASSPGQSYNEQFF
NA	TRBD2	TRBV2	TRBJ2-5	TGTGCCAGCCGGGGGGACGAAGAGACCCAGTACTTC	CASRGDEETQYF
once	NA	TRBV20-1	TRBJ1-1	TGCAGTGCTAGAGATGACACTGAAGCTTTCTTT	CSARDDTEAFF
NA	NA	TRBV9	TRBJ2-1	TGTGCCAGCAGCGTATCCGCGGGGAGCTCCTACAATGAGCAGTTCTTC	CASSVSAGSSYNEQFF
NA	NA	TRBV6-6	TRBJ1-4	TGTGCCAGCAGTAACTCAGGTGCAACTAATGAAAAACTGTTTTTT	CASSNSGATNEKLFF
NA	NA	TRBV10-3	TRBJ1-4	TGTGCCACTGGGGGTGCAACTAATGAAAAACTGTTTTTT	CATGGATNEKLFF
NA	NA	TRBV9	TRBJ2-3	TGTGCCAGCAGCTTTGCCCCCCTGGAAACCTCCACAGATACGCAGTATTTT	CASSFAPLETSTDTQYF
NA	NA	TRBV9	TRBJ1-2	TGTGCCAGCAGCGTAGGTGGAGGGACGCATGGCTACACCTTC	CASSVGGGTHGYTF
NA	NA	TRBV4-1	TRBJ1-1	TGCGCCAGCAGGGGAAGGACGGAGAACACTGAAGCTTTCTTT	CASRGRTENTEAFF
NA	TRBD1	TRBV18	TRBJ1-3	TGTGCCAGCTCATTAACCGGGACAGCTGGAAACACCATATATTTT	CASSLTGTAGNTIYF
NA	NA	TRBV29-1	TRBJ1-4	TGCAGCGTTGAAGACCGAGGACGACGGGATGAAAAACTGTTTTTT	CSVEDRGRRDEKLFF
NA	TRBD2	TRBV2	TRBJ2-5	TGTGCCAGCGCAGCGGGGTCTTACCAAGAGACCCAGTACTTC	CASAAGSYQETQYF
NA	TRBD2	TRBV4-3	TRBJ2-1	TGCGCCAGCAGCATCGGGACTAGCGGGGATGTCACCTACAATGAGCAGTTCTTC	CASSIGTSGDVTYNEQFF
few	NA	TRBV7-8	TRBJ1-1	TGTGCCAGCAGCTATCTCCAGACGGGTCGAGCTTTCTTT	CASSYLQTGRAFF
NA	TRBD1	TRBV9	TRBJ1-2	TGTGCCAGCAGCCCGAGGGTGGGGGGAGGGGGCGATGGCTACACCTTC	CASSPRVGGGGDGYTF
NA	NA	TRBV18	TRBJ1-5	TGTGCCAGCTCACCACGTCCGAGCGCGGGGGGTCAGCCCCAGCATTTT	CASSPRPSAGGQPQHF
NA	NA	TRBV5-1	TRBJ2-5	TGCGCCAGCACTGGGGGCGAGACCCAGTACTTC	CASTGGETQYF
NA	TRBD1	TRBV25-1	TRBJ1-3	TGTGCCAGCAGAGGGACAGGAATATATTTT	CASRGTGIYF
NA	TRBD1	TRBV5-4	TRBJ2-3	TGTGCCAGCAGCTTGAACAGGGGGGCAGATACGCAGTATTTT	CASSLNRGADTQYF
NA	TRBD2	TRBV6-4	TRBJ2-5	TGTGCCAGCAGCTTACTAGCGGGGGGGAGTGTTGAGACCCAGTACTTC	CASSLLAGGSVETQYF
NA	NA	TRBV4-1	TRBJ2-4	TGCGCCAGCAGCCAAGAAGGATTAGGAGGCTCCAAAAACATTCAGTACTTC	CASSQEGLGGSKNIQYF
NA	TRBD2	TRBV5-8	TRBJ2-3	TGTGCCAGCCCTAAAGGGTGGTCCCGGGCGGGGGAGCAGAGCACAGATACGCAGTATTTT	CASPKGWSRAGEQSTDTQYF
NA	NA	TRBV29-1	TRBJ1-2	TGCAGCGTTACCACAGGGAACTATGGCTACACCTTC	CSVTTGNYGYTF
NA	TRBD2	TRBV5-1	TRBJ2-1	TGCGCCAGCAGCCCCACCGCGCTAGCGGCCAACTACAATGAGCAGTTCTTC	CASSPTALAANYNEQFF
NA	TRBD1	TRBV29-1	TRBJ2-6	TGCAGCGTACGACAGGGTGATTACTCTGGGGCCAACGTCCTGACTTTC	CSVRQGDYSGANVLTF
NA	NA	TRBV6-1	TRBJ2-5	TGTGCCAGCAGTGAAGCCCTGCCAAGCCAGTACTTC	CASSEALPSQYF
once	TRBD1	TRBV28	TRBJ1-3	TGTGCCAGCCTCACGGGACAGGGATCAAACACCATATATTTT	CASLTGQGSNTIYF
once	NA	TRBV7-8	TRBJ1-5	TGTGCCAGCAGCGCAACAGGGACGGTAAGCAATCAGCCCCAGCATTTT	CASSATGTVSNQPQHF
NA	TRBD1	TRBV5-1	TRBJ2-4	TGCGCCAGCAGCACCGGGACAGGGGGGAACATTCAGTACTTC	CASSTGTGGNIQYF
NA	NA	TRBV6-5	TRBJ1-3	TGTGCCAGCAGAATCAGGGGAAACACCATATATTTT	CASRIRGNTIYF
NA	TRBD2	TRBV27	TRBJ2-1	TGTGCCAGCAGTCCTCTGACTAGCGGGGGGGACCATCACCCCTGCAATGAGCAGTTCTTC	CASSPLTSGGDHHPCNEQFF